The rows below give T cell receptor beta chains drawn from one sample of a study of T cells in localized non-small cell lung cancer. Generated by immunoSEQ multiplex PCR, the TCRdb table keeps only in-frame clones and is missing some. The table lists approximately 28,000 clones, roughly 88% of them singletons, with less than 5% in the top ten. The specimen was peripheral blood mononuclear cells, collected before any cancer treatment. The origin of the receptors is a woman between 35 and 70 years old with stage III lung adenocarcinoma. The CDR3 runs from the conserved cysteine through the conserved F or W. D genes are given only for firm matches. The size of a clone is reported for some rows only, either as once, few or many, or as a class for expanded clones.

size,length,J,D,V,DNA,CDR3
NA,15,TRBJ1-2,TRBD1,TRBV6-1,TGTGCCAGCAGTGAAAGCACAGGGGGCAACTATGGCTACACCTTC,CASSESTGGNYGYTF
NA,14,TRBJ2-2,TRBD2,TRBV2,TGTGCCACCTCGAGCGGGGGCTACACCGGGGAGCTGTTTTTT,CATSSGGYTGELFF
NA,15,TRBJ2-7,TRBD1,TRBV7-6,TGTGCCAGCAGCTCTCCAACAGGGGGAGTCTACGAGCAGTACTTC,CASSSPTGGVYEQYF
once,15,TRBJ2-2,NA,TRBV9,TGTGCCAGCACCCTTGACCTTCGGGGCACCGGGGAGCTGTTTTTT,CASTLDLRGTGELFF
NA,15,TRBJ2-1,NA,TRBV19,TGTGCCAGTTCAACTCTGGGCTCCTACTACAATGAGCAGTTCTTC,CASSTLGSYYNEQFF
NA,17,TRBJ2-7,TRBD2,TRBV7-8,TGTGCCAGCAGCTTACCTAGCGGGGGGGTTCCCCCTTACGAGCAGTACTTC,CASSLPSGGVPPYEQYF
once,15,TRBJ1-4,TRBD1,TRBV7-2,TGTGCCAGCAGCGTACAGGGGGCGGCTAATGAAAAACTGTTTTTT,CASSVQGAANEKLFF
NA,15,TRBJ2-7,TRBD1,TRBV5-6,TGTGCCAGCAGCTTGGCGGGACAGGGGTCCTACGAGCAGTACTTC,CASSLAGQGSYEQYF
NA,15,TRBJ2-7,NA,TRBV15,TGTGCCACCAGCAGGGATAGCTGGAGCTCCTACGAGCAGTACTTC,CATSRDSWSSYEQYF
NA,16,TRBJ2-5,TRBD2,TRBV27,TGTGCCAGCAGCCCCGGGACTAGCGGGCCTCAAGAGACCCAGTACTTC,CASSPGTSGPQETQYF
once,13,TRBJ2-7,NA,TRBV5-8,TGTGCCAGCAGCTTACGGGACTCCCACGAGCAGTACTTC,CASSLRDSHEQYF
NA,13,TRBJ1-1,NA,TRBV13,TGTGCCAGCAAGCAAGGGGAGATGACTGAAGCTTTCTTT,CASKQGEMTEAFF
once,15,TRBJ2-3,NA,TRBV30,TGTGCCTGGAGTGTTGGGCAGGGGAGCACAGATACGCAGTATTTT,CAWSVGQGSTDTQYF
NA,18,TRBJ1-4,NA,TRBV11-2,TGTGCCAGCAGCTTAGATTTAGTGTCAGGGGAACCAAATGAAAAACTGTTTTTT,CASSLDLVSGEPNEKLFF
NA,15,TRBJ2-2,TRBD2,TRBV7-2,TGTGCCAGCAGCTTCCTAGCGGGAGACACCGGGGAGCTGTTTTTT,CASSFLAGDTGELFF
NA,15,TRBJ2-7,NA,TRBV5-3,TGTGCCAGAAGCTTGGTGGAGGGAAAGTCTCACGAGCAGTACTTC,CARSLVEGKSHEQYF
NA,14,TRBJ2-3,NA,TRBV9,TGTGCCAGCAGCGTAGGGGTTAGTTTAGATACGCAGTATTTT,CASSVGVSLDTQYF
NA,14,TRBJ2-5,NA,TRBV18,TGTGCCAGCTCACCACCACATGGGCAAGAGACCCAGTACTTC,CASSPPHGQETQYF
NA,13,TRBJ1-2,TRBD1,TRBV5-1,TGCGCCAGCAGCTTGGCGACAGGGGATGGCTACACCTTC,CASSLATGDGYTF
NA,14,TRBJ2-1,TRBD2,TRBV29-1,TGCAGCTCAAGACTAGCGGGTATCTACAATGAGCAGTTCTTC,CSSRLAGIYNEQFF
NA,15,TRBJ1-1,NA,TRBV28,TGTGCCAGCAGTTTGGGCTCTGCGGGGGACACTGAAGCTTTCTTT,CASSLGSAGDTEAFF
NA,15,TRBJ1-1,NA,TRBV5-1,TGCGCCAGCAGCTTGGGGGGCAGGAGGGACACTGAAGCTTTCTTT,CASSLGGRRDTEAFF
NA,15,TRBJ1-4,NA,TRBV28,TGTGCCAGCAGCCTCCCGGGACGGATTAATGAAAAACTGTTTTTT,CASSLPGRINEKLFF
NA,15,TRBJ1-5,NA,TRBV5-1,TGCGCCAGCAGCTTGTGGGGGGCTAGCGATCAGCCCCAGCATTTT,CASSLWGASDQPQHF
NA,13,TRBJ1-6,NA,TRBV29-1,TGCAGCGTTAGAGCGGGACTCGGTTCACCCCTCCACTTT,CSVRAGLGSPLHF
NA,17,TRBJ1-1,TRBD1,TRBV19,TGTGCCAGTAGTACCTTGGACAGGGGGTTTCTGGGCACTGAAGCTTTCTTT,CASSTLDRGFLGTEAFF
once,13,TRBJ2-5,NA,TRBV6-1,TGTGCCAGCAGGAAGACAGGCGGTGAGACCCAGTACTTC,CASRKTGGETQYF
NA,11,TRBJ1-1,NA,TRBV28,TGTGCCAGCATTTATGGAGGGGAGGCTTTCTTT,CASIYGGEAFF
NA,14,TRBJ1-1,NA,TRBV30,TGTGCCTGGACCAACTACAGGACAGCGATTGAAGCTTTCTTT,CAWTNYRTAIEAFF
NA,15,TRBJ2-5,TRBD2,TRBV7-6,TGTGCCAGCAGTAGGACTAGCGGAATCCAAGAGACCCAGTACTTC,CASSRTSGIQETQYF
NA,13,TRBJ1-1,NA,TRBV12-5,TGTGCTAGTGGTTCCCGTTCCATTCCTGAAGCTTTCTTT,CASGSRSIPEAFF
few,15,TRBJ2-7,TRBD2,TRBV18,TGTGCCAGCTCACCGGCGGGGCTAGCGGGAGGCGAGCAGTACTTC,CASSPAGLAGGEQYF
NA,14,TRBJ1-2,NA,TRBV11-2,TGTGCCAGCAGCTTAGGGTCCCGGAACTATGGCTACACCTTC,CASSLGSRNYGYTF
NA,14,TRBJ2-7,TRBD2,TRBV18,TGTGCCAGCTCCCCGGGCCGGGGGGGCTACGAGCAGTACTTC,CASSPGRGGYEQYF
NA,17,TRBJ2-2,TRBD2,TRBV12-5,TGTGCTAGTGGTCCGATCCTCGGGGGGGACAACACCGGGGAGCTGTTTTTT,CASGPILGGDNTGELFF
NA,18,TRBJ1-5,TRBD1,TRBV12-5,TGTGCTAGTGGTCCTGACAGGGGCGGCTTCGGTCGCAATCAGCCCCAGCATTTT,CASGPDRGGFGRNQPQHF
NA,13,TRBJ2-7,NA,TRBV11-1,TGTGCCAGCAGCTTAGATTATAACCTCGAGCAGTACTTC,CASSLDYNLEQYF
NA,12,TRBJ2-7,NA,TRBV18,TGTGCCAGCTCCCTTACTAGTTTCGAGCAGTACTTC,CASSLTSFEQYF
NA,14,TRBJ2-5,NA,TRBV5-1,TGCGCCAGCAGCTTGGAGGGCGGAGGGGAGACCCAGTACTTC,CASSLEGGGETQYF